The T cell receptor beta chain under discussion was sequenced for a study of T-cell reconstitution after alpha-beta-depleted transplantation in children. It was with unique molecular identifiers that the TCRbeta library was prepared. TCRdb ran MiXCR on the PCR reads and lists one entry per CDR3 protein. The table lists a few hundred thousand distinct CDR3 sequences, around 7.3% of them singletons. Broader study findings: For some patients, TCRbeta diversity was high at day 60 because of recipient T cells and thymic progenitors that survived. Newly produced T cells mostly accounted for T-cell counts and diversity one year post-transplant.

Note on this clonotype: Its target is unknown.

Source: peripheral blood, taken 360 days after TCRalphabeta/CD19-depleted stem cell transplant. The TCR was taken from a female patient between 2 and 15 years old who had a stem cell transplant for Fanconi anemia, so the T cells may come from the graft donor.

CDR3: CASSPPYRGRSPLHF. CDR3 bases: TGTGCCAGCAGCCCTCCTTACAGGGGGCGATCACCCCTCCACTTT. V usage is TRBV5-6 and J usage is TRBJ1-6, with 9 nucleotides matching TRBD1. Looked up from germline, CDR1 is SGHDT and CDR2 is YYEEEE. The CDR3 extends over 15 amino acids. Germline trimming cut 4 bases from V and 10 bases from J; bases unmatched to any gene: 9.